This TCR beta chain was identified in a study of T cells in Graves' hyperthyroidism and ophthalmopathy (dated by TCRdb to between 2018 and 2021). Concerning the study at large: Peripheral blood samples were taken at initial diagnosis, before any treatment was given. To identify distinguishing TCR V-J signatures, a discovery cohort of 100 or so patients was used, comprising some 45 with Graves' ophthalmopathy and around 57 with stable Graves' hyperthyroidism. Prospective prediction of ophthalmopathy was tested in an independent validation cohort consisting of about 20 hyperthyroidism patients and 15 to 17 patients who later progressed to ophthalmopathy. For training and testing, the 100 or so patients in the discovery cohort were randomly divided in a 7:3 ratio. Thyroid tissue and blood T-cell repertoires from several Graves' hyperthyroidism patients were also compared in the study. After sampling, hyperthyroidism patients received methimazole starting at 30 mg daily, and ophthalmopathy patients received high-dose intravenous methylprednisolone. The paper describes TCR Vbeta CDR3 sequencing of 140 or so peripheral blood samples, made up of 43 ophthalmopathy patients, roughly 72 hyperthyroidism patients and around 17 progressor patients.

Ophthalmopathy patients had moderately to severely active disease, Clinical Activity Score of at least 3, NOSPECS grade of at least 4, and duration under 3 months. Exclusion was applied to patients with uncontrolled infections, other autoimmune diseases, pregnancy or lactation. Diagnoses were established on the basis of clinical symptoms, serum thyroxine and TRAb, thyroid ultrasound, and orbital computed tomography. PBMCs were isolated from about 10 ml of fresh peripheral blood by Ficoll-Paque density gradient centrifugation. Trizol reagent was used to extract total RNA, and RNA quality was then checked on an Agilent 2100 Bioanalyzer. The TCR beta CDR3 regions were amplified from the RNA transcripts. A first-round RT-PCR of the TCR CDR3 used the HTBI primer set with the Qiagen OneStep RT-PCR kit. Libraries were constructed in a second round of multiplex PCR, after which size selection and purification were performed. The libraries were sequenced on an Illumina HiSeq2000 using paired-end 100 bp reads. From the authors' description of their analysis: SOAPnuke was used to process the raw data, removing reads that contained adapters or uncalled bases, had a mean Phred below 15, or lacked an exact match to the constant primer or identifier. High-quality paired reads were merged with COPE v1.2.5, and unique nucleotide sequences were defined as clonotypes. MiTCR v1.1 was used to align the clonotypes against IMGT TRBV, TRBD and TRBJ reference segments. The analysis was restricted to V-J combinations with a frequency above 0.0001, which together covered just over 98% of the repertoires. The TCS score was defined as the ratio of F50 (clonal expansion) to E x V (chaos), calculated using BLOSUM62-based TCRdist between CDR3 peptides within each V-J. Welch's t-statistics and random forest reduced fewer than 550 V-J features to 13, which were used in a naive Bayes classifier (R e1071). Thyroid-blood repertoire similarity was quantified with the Morisita-Horn index. Clones were called with MiXCR by TCRdb after fastp trimmed the public reads at Q25, and only in-frame beta chains were retained. Rows matching on CDR3 protein sequence are summarized as one entry with the most common DNA and genes. The V and J calls shown here were made by TCRdb, not taken from the authors' results. The sample table records approximately 30,000 distinct CDR3 sequences; around 52% of these occur just once. The ten biggest clones cover 20% to 30% of the sample.

Findings and caveats that apply to the study as a whole: Ophthalmopathy was separated from stable hyperthyroidism by a 13 V-J signature model, with 85% to 90% sensitivity and about 81% specificity obtained in cross-validation and 80%/75% obtained in testing. Most expanded thyroid clonotypes (frequency above 0.001) were also found in blood, which suggests that blood repertoires may mirror thyroid immune responses. No statistical method was used to set the sample size in advance, and investigators knew the group allocation. During validation, the model predicted progression to ophthalmopathy a median of about 5.9 months ahead of onset, with more than 60% sensitivity and about 72% specificity.

This clonotype was seen ten or more times. Its antigen is currently not known. One base away there is no much larger clone; base qualities are not given. This sequence was found in a woman in her thirties or forties with Graves' ophthalmopathy. Sequencing used blood.

The CDR3 protein sequence reads: CASSNGRRGVYEQYF. DNA sequence: TGTGCCAGCAGCAACGGACGGCGGGGGGTCTACGAGCAGTACTTC. This sequence uses TRBV7-3 and TRBJ2-7; TRBD2 agrees with 8 junctional bases. Including cysteine and phenylalanine, the CDR3 has 15 amino acids. Just the 45-base CDR3 DNA is kept, in frame starting at base 1. Trimming leaves V shorter by 5 bases and J shorter by 3 bases, with the junction holding 9 bases beyond the gene matches. According to the germline V gene, CDR1 reads SGHTA and CDR2 reads FQGTGA. Here the CDR3 is joined to the reference TRBV7-3 and TRBJ2-7 genes, and the full variable domain is: GAGVSQTPSNKVTEKGKYVELRCDPISGHTALYWYRQSLGQGPEFLIYFQGTGAADDSGLPNDRFFAVRPEGSVSTLKIQRTERGDSAVYLCASSNGRRGVYEQYFGPGTRLTVT.